The rows below give T cell receptor beta chains drawn from one sample of a study of blood T cell repertoires in COVID-19. The assay was immunoSEQ multiplex PCR, and TCRdb's table has in-frame clones only and misses some. The data contain 150,000 to 200,000 clones, 80% to 85% of them singletons. The sequenced material came from peripheral blood. These receptor sequences come from a woman in her 70s with COVID-19, enrolled during active disease. The CDR3 runs from the conserved cysteine through the conserved F or W. Fields, in order: D gene, V gene, clone size, J gene, CDR3 protein, CDR3 DNA. D genes are given only for firm matches. Clone size is given for some rows only: seen once, a few or many times, or a class if the clone is expanded.

TRBD1	TRBV28	once	TRBJ1-4	CASSLQGAGNEKLFF	TGTGCCAGCAGCTTACAGGGGGCGGGTAATGAAAAACTGTTTTTT
.	TRBV19	.	TRBJ2-2	CASSIRQGNTGELFF	TGTGCCAGTAGTATAAGGCAGGGTAACACCGGGGAGCTGTTTTTT
.	TRBV6-5	.	TRBJ2-1	CASRAQGGNNEQFF	TGTGCCAGCAGGGCACAGGGGGGGAACAATGAGCAGTTCTTC
.	TRBV4-1	.	TRBJ1-1	CASSQDSGQFEAFF	TGCGCCAGCAGCCAAGATTCCGGACAGTTCGAAGCTTTCTTT
.	TRBV6-5	.	TRBJ1-2	CASINPGREWYGYTF	TGTGCCAGCATTAACCCTGGGCGGGAGTGGTATGGCTACACCTTC
.	TRBV7-8	.	TRBJ1-6	CASSLGAGVNSPLHF	TGTGCCAGCAGCTTAGGTGCGGGGGTTAATTCACCCCTCCACTTT
TRBD2	TRBV25-1	once	TRBJ2-1	CATVGTSGRGEQFF	TGTGCCACCGTCGGGACTAGCGGGAGGGGGGAGCAGTTCTTC
.	TRBV28	once	TRBJ1-5	CASSLAGAGNQPQHF	TGTGCCAGCAGTTTAGCAGGGGCTGGGAATCAGCCCCAGCATTTT
.	TRBV12-1	.	TRBJ2-5	CASSFANPSAQYF	TGTGCCAGCAGCTTTGCGAACCCCTCGGCCCAGTACTTC
TRBD2	TRBV20-1	.	TRBJ2-3	CSASGGGFSTDTQYF	TGCAGTGCTAGTGGGGGGGGGTTCTCCACAGATACGCAGTATTTT
.	TRBV6-4	.	TRBJ2-7	CASRPQGIEQYF	TGTGCCAGCCGACCCCAGGGGATAGAGCAGTACTTC
TRBD1	TRBV30	few	TRBJ1-1	CAWRDRDPPEAFF	TGTGCCTGGAGGGACAGGGATCCCCCTGAAGCTTTCTTT
.	TRBV5-1	.	TRBJ1-1	CASSFGDTEAFF	TGCGCCAGCAGCTTCGGGGACACTGAAGCTTTCTTT
TRBD2	TRBV27	.	TRBJ2-7	CASSFRFLLSGGTYEQYF	TGTGCCAGCAGTTTCCGATTTCTTCTTAGCGGGGGTACCTACGAGCAGTACTTC
.	TRBV11-2	few	TRBJ1-5	CASSLDQGRPQHF	TGTGCCAGCAGCTTAGACCAGGGTCGGCCCCAGCATTTT
TRBD1	TRBV14	.	TRBJ1-2	CASSPDRGYGYTF	TGTGCCAGCAGCCCCGACAGGGGATATGGCTACACCTTC
.	TRBV5-6	.	TRBJ2-5	CASSTGLGETQYF	TGTGCCAGCAGCACGGGACTTGGAGAGACCCAGTACTTC
TRBD2	TRBV19	.	TRBJ2-3	CASSSLAAGETDTQYF	TGTGCCAGTAGTAGCCTCGCGGCGGGGGAAACGGATACGCAGTATTTT
TRBD1	TRBV2	.	TRBJ1-1	CASSEIGQGRSTEAFF	TGTGCCAGCAGTGAAATAGGACAGGGGAGAAGCACTGAAGCTTTCTTT
TRBD2	TRBV9	.	TRBJ2-3	CASSVVGGATDTQYF	TGTGCCAGCAGCGTAGTCGGGGGGGCCACAGATACGCAGTATTTT
TRBD1	TRBV28	.	TRBJ2-5	CASARLGQGRKETQYF	TGTGCCAGCGCTCGTCTAGGACAGGGGCGAAAAGAGACCCAGTACTTC
.	TRBV3-1/TRBV3-2	.	TRBJ2-1	CASSQNQAERQGSYNEQFF	TGTGCCAGCAGCCAAAACCAGGCGGAACGGCAGGGGAGCTACAATGAGCAGTTCTTC
TRBD1	TRBV9	once	TRBJ1-6	CASSVAGGDFNSPLHF	TGTGCCAGCAGCGTAGCAGGGGGCGATTTTAATTCACCCCTCCACTTT
.	TRBV7-2	.	TRBJ1-5	CASSSYTGSNQPQHF	TGTGCCAGCAGTTCCTATACGGGGAGTAATCAGCCCCAGCATTTT
.	TRBV6-1	.	TRBJ1-1	CASSDYEGAFF	TGTGCCAGCAGTGATTACGAGGGAGCTTTCTTT
TRBD2	TRBV13	.	TRBJ2-5	CASSAREDGQETQYF	TGTGCCAGCAGCGCGCGGGAGGACGGTCAAGAGACCCAGTACTTC
.	TRBV5-5	.	TRBJ2-6	CASSPRLTLGANVLTF	TGTGCCAGCAGCCCGCGCCTAACCTTGGGGGCCAACGTCCTGACTTTC
TRBD2	TRBV28	.	TRBJ2-2	CASSFPSGYTGELFF	TGTGCCAGCAGTTTTCCTAGCGGTTACACCGGGGAGCTGTTTTTT
TRBD2	TRBV19	.	TRBJ2-4	CASSPTSGGAYKNIQYF	TGTGCCAGTAGTCCCACTAGCGGGGGGGCGTATAAAAACATTCAGTACTTC
TRBD1	TRBV6-5	.	TRBJ1-5	CASSSQGVFNQPQHF	TGTGCCAGCAGTTCGCAGGGGGTGTTCAATCAGCCCCAGCATTTT
.	TRBV19	.	TRBJ2-7	CASSSGASYEQYF	TGTGCCAGTAGTAGCGGGGCCTCCTACGAGCAGTACTTC
.	TRBV18	.	TRBJ1-2	CASSLGQPYGYTF	TGTGCCAGCTCACTCGGACAGCCTTATGGCTACACCTTC
.	TRBV12-5	.	TRBJ2-2	CASVLDTTNTGELFF	TGTGCTAGTGTCCTGGACACAACGAACACCGGGGAGCTGTTTTTT
TRBD1	TRBV24-1	.	TRBJ1-2	CATSDPGQGDYGYTF	TGTGCCACCAGTGACCCGGGACAGGGGGACTATGGCTACACCTTC
TRBD1	TRBV7-8	.	TRBJ2-7	CASSPRQGHYEQYF	TGTGCCAGCAGCCCCCGACAGGGACACTACGAGCAGTACTTC
TRBD1	TRBV29-1	few	TRBJ1-2	CSVDMGQGSSYTF	TGCAGCGTTGATATGGGACAGGGCAGCAGCTACACCTTC
.	TRBV12-3/TRBV12-4	.	TRBJ1-5	CASTVSNQPQHF	TGTGCCAGCACGGTCAGCAATCAGCCCCAGCATTTT
TRBD1	TRBV30	.	TRBJ1-3	CAWRRGLDGNTIYF	TGTGCCTGGAGAAGGGGGCTCGACGGAAACACCATATATTTT